This is a list of T cell receptor beta chains from one sample in a study of CD8 T cells in Susac syndrome. MiXCR, applied by TCRdb to the immunoSEQ multiplex PCR reads, yields one record per CDR3 protein. Of about 76,000 distinct CDR3 sequences in the sample, approximately 93% are singletons; the top ten hold 0.4% to 0.55%. The sequencing sample was made of CD8+ T cells from PBMCs. The receptors here all came from a human donor with Susac syndrome. Both conserved end residues are part of each CDR3. The D gene is left open where the match is weak. Clone size appears in some rows only: once, few, many, or a class for an expanded clone.

J	size	D	V	CDR3	DNA
TRBJ1-1	-	TRBD1	TRBV28	CASSPGQNYLNTEAFF	TGTGCCAGCAGTCCGGGACAGAACTACTTGAACACTGAAGCTTTCTTT
TRBJ2-7	-	-	TRBV5-8	CASSLWWEQYF	TGTGCCAGCAGTTTGTGGTGGGAGCAGTACTTC
TRBJ2-4	-	-	TRBV30	CAWSIGPRNIQYF	TGTGCCTGGAGTATAGGACCGAGAAACATTCAGTACTTC
TRBJ2-5	-	TRBD1	TRBV7-2	CASSRRQGVSETQYF	TGTGCCAGCAGCCGACGACAGGGGGTTTCAGAGACCCAGTACTTC
TRBJ1-3	-	-	TRBV5-4	CASSLHSSSSGNTIYF	TGTGCCAGCAGCCTACACTCTTCTAGCTCTGGAAACACCATATATTTT
TRBJ2-1	-	TRBD1	TRBV14	CASSQVPDRVNEQFF	TGTGCCAGCAGCCAAGTCCCGGACAGGGTAAATGAGCAGTTCTTC
TRBJ1-5	-	-	TRBV4-1	CASSQGRGQPQHF	TGCGCCAGCAGCCAAGGCCGGGGTCAGCCCCAGCATTTT
TRBJ2-3	-	-	TRBV20-1	CSVGVTDTQYF	TGCAGTGTGGGGGTGACGGATACGCAGTATTTT
TRBJ2-5	-	TRBD1	TRBV5-4	CASSFSGGAGETQYF	TGTGCCAGCAGCTTCTCAGGGGGCGCCGGGGAGACCCAGTACTTC
TRBJ2-1	-	-	TRBV19	CASSPQTSFDEQFF	TGTGCCAGTAGTCCACAGACTAGTTTCGATGAGCAGTTCTTC
TRBJ2-7	-	TRBD2	TRBV6-5	CASSRGLAGAYEQYF	TGTGCCAGCAGCCGGGGACTAGCGGGCGCTTACGAGCAGTACTTC
TRBJ2-4	-	TRBD1	TRBV4-1	CASSQPGQGAKNIQYF	TGCGCCAGCAGCCAGCCAGGACAGGGGGCCAAAAACATTCAGTACTTC
TRBJ1-1	-	-	TRBV5-6	CASSLNRALNEAFF	TGTGCCAGCAGCTTGAACAGGGCGCTAAATGAAGCTTTCTTT
TRBJ1-1	once	-	TRBV6-2/TRBV6-3	CASSYLSYTEAFF	TGTGCCAGCAGTTACCTTTCCTACACTGAAGCTTTCTTT
TRBJ2-3	-	-	TRBV7-9	CASSSLSTDTQYF	TGTGCCAGCAGCTCCCTATCCACAGATACGCAGTATTTT
TRBJ2-1	-	-	TRBV20-1	CSARGRLVTLYNEQFF	TGCAGTGCTAGAGGCCGGCTAGTTACTCTCTACAATGAGCAGTTCTTC
TRBJ2-7	-	-	TRBV19	CASSIADSDYEQYF	TGTGCCAGTAGTATAGCGGACAGTGACTACGAGCAGTACTTC
TRBJ2-7	-	-	TRBV20-1	CSVQRVKASYEQYF	TGCAGTGTACAGCGGGTAAAAGCCTCCTACGAGCAGTACTTC
TRBJ2-1	-	TRBD2	TRBV19	CASSMQGLAGGNEQFF	TGTGCCAGTAGTATGCAGGGACTAGCGGGAGGCAATGAGCAGTTCTTC
TRBJ1-3	-	-	TRBV20-1	CSARDAGVDGNTIYF	TGCAGTGCTAGAGACGCGGGGGTGGATGGAAACACCATATATTTT
TRBJ2-7	once	-	TRBV6-2/TRBV6-3	CASSYSRGDSSLYYEQYF	TGTGCCAGCAGTTACTCGCGGGGCGACAGTTCCCTGTACTACGAGCAGTACTTC
TRBJ2-1	-	TRBD2	TRBV2	CASSEGLAGGLSSYNEQFF	TGTGCCAGCAGTGAAGGACTAGCGGGAGGGTTGAGCTCCTACAATGAGCAGTTCTTC
TRBJ2-7	-	-	TRBV21-1	CASSGPGQGAVKYEQYF	TGTGCCTCCTCAGGGCCGGGACAGGGGGCAGTTAAGTACGAGCAGTACTTC
TRBJ1-1	-	TRBD1	TRBV12-3/TRBV12-4	CASRSLDRGTEAFF	TGTGCCAGCAGGTCCCTGGACAGGGGCACTGAAGCTTTCTTT
TRBJ1-1	few	-	TRBV18	CASSPTGSTEAFF	TGTGCCAGCTCACCTACAGGGAGCACTGAAGCTTTCTTT
TRBJ1-6	-	-	TRBV30	CAGGQGNSPLHF	TGTGCCGGGGGGCAGGGAAATTCACCCCTCCACTTT
TRBJ2-1	once	-	TRBV20-1	CSALRRALGNEQFF	TGCAGTGCTCTAAGGCGGGCCCTGGGGAATGAGCAGTTCTTC
TRBJ1-6	-	-	TRBV7-2	CASSLPTPSPLHF	TGTGCCAGCAGCCTTCCGACACCGTCACCCCTCCACTTT
TRBJ1-3	-	-	TRBV3-1	CASSQGSSGNTIYF	TGTGCCAGCAGCCAAGGGTCTTCAGGAAACACCATATATTTT
TRBJ2-1	-	-	TRBV18	CASSPQGGAEQFF	TGTGCCAGCTCACCTCAGGGGGGGGCTGAGCAGTTCTTC
TRBJ1-4	once	-	TRBV20-1	CSASHFRVEATNEKLFF	TGCAGTGCTAGTCATTTTCGGGTAGAGGCAACTAATGAAAAACTGTTTTTT
TRBJ1-6	-	-	TRBV20-1	CSARDIVWETYNSPLHF	TGCAGTGCTAGAGATATCGTTTGGGAGACCTATAATTCACCCCTCCACTTT
TRBJ2-3	-	-	TRBV5-4	CASSLGQASTDTQYF	TGTGCCAGCAGCTTGGGACAGGCGAGCACAGATACGCAGTATTTT
TRBJ2-6	-	-	TRBV6-5	CASSYSGLSGANVLTF	TGTGCCAGCAGTTACTCAGGCCTCTCTGGGGCCAACGTCCTGACTTTC
TRBJ1-1	-	-	TRBV29-1	CSVAGAHGTEAFF	TGCAGCGTTGCAGGGGCGCACGGCACTGAAGCTTTCTTT
TRBJ2-2	-	-	TRBV20-1	CSARDPQGNTGELFF	TGCAGTGCTAGAGATCCGCAGGGAAACACCGGGGAGCTGTTTTTT
TRBJ2-5	-	TRBD2	TRBV7-6	CASSPGLAGEETQYF	TGTGCCAGCAGCCCGGGACTAGCGGGAGAAGAGACCCAGTACTTC
TRBJ2-1	-	TRBD2	TRBV20-1	CSARREFGEQFF	TGCAGTGCTAGGCGGGAGTTTGGTGAGCAGTTCTTC
TRBJ2-1	few	-	TRBV3-1	CASSQGSYNEQFF	TGTGCCAGCAGCCAAGGCTCCTACAATGAGCAGTTCTTC
TRBJ2-2	-	-	TRBV11-2	CASSLEYTGELFF	TGTGCCAGCAGCTTAGAGTACACCGGGGAGCTGTTTTTT
TRBJ1-6	-	-	TRBV2	CASRAGNSPLHF	TGTGCCAGCAGGGCGGGGAATTCACCCCTCCACTTT
TRBJ1-5	-	-	TRBV12-3/TRBV12-4	CASTLGGSNQPQHF	TGTGCCAGCACGCTTGGGGGTAGCAATCAGCCCCAGCATTTT
TRBJ1-1	-	TRBD1	TRBV15	CATSRGDRRYEAFF	TGTGCCACCAGCAGGGGGGACAGAAGATATGAAGCTTTCTTT
TRBJ2-1	-	-	TRBV20-1	CSARVSPGSSYNEQFF	TGCAGTGCTAGAGTATCCCCGGGGAGCTCCTACAATGAGCAGTTCTTC
TRBJ2-1	-	-	TRBV2	CANGEINEQFF	TGTGCCAACGGGGAGATCAATGAGCAGTTCTTC
TRBJ2-7	few	TRBD1	TRBV11-2	CASSPRTGGYSYEQYF	TGTGCCAGCAGCCCTCGGACAGGGGGTTACTCCTACGAGCAGTACTTC
TRBJ2-7	-	TRBD2	TRBV9	CASSVALASGMSEQYF	TGTGCCAGCAGCGTAGCTTTGGCTAGCGGGATGAGCGAGCAGTACTTC
TRBJ1-1	-	-	TRBV2	CASSESQENTEAFF	TGTGCCAGCAGTGAGAGTCAGGAAAACACTGAAGCTTTCTTT